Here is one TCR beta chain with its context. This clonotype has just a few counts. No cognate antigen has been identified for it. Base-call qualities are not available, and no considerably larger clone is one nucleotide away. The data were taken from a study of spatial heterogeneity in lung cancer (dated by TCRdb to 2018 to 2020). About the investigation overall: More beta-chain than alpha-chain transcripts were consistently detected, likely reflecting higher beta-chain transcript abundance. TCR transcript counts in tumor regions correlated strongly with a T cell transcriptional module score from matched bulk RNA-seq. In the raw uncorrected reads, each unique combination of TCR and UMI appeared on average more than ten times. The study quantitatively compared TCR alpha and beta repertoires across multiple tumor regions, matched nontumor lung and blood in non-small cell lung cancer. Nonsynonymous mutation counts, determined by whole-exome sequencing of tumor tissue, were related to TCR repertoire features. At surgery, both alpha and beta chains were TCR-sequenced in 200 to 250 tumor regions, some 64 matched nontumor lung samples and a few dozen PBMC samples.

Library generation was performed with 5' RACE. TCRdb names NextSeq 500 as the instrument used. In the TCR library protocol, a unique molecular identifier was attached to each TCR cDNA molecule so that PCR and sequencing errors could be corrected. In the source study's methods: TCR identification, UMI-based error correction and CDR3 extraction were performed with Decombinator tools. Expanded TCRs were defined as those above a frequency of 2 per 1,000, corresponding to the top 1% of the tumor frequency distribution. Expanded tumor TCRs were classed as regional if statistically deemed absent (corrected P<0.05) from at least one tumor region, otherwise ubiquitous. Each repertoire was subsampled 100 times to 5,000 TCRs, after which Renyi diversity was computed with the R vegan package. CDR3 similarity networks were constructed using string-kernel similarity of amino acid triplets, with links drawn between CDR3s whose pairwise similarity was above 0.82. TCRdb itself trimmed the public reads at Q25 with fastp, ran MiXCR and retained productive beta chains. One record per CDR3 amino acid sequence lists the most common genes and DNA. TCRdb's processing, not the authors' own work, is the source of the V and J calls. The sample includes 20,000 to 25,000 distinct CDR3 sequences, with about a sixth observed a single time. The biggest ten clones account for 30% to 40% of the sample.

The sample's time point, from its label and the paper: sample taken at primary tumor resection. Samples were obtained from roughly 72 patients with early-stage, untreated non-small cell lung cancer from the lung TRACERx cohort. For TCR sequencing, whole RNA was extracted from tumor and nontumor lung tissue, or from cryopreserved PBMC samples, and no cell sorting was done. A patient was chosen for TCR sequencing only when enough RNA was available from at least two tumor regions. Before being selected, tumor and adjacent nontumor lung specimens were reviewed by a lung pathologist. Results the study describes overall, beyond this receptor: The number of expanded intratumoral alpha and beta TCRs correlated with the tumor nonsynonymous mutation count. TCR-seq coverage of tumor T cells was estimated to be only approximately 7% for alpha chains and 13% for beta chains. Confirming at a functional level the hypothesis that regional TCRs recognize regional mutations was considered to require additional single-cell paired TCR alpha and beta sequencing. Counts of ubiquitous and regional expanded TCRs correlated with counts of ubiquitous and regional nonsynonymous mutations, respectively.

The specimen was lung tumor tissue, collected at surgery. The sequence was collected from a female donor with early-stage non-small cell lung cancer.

The CDR3 amino acid sequence is: CASSLATGLNEQFF. The DNA sequence is as follows: TGCGCCAGCAGCTTGGCGACAGGGCTGAATGAGCAGTTCTTC. The chain is made from TRBV5-1 and TRBJ2-1; TRBD1 lines up with 7 middle nucleotides. From cysteine to phenylalanine, the CDR3 is 14 amino acids long. Of the read, only the CDR3 DNA is kept; its 42 bases are in frame from base 1. Based on the germline V gene, the CDR1 and CDR2 sequences are SGHRS and YFSETQ. V is pruned by 0 bases and J by 7 bases, leaving 4 bases of the junction without a gene match.